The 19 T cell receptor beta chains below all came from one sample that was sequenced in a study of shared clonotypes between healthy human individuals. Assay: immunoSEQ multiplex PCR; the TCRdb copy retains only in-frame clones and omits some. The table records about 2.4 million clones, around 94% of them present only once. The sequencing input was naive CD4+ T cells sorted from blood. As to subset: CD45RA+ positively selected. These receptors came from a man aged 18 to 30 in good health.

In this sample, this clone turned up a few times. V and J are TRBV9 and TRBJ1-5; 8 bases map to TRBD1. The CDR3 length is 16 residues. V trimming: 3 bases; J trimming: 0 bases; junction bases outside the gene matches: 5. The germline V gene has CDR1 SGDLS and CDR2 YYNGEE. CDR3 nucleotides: TGTGCCAGCAGCGCCGGACAGGGCTTTAGCAATCAGCCCCAGCATTTT. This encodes CASSAGQGFSNQPQHF.

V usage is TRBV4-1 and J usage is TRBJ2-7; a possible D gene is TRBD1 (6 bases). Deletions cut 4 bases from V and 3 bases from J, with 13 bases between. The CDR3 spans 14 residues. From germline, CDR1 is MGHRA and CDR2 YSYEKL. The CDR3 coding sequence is TGCGCCAGCAGCCGGCAGGGGTCTAACTACGAGCAGTACTTC. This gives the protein CASSRQGSNYEQYF.

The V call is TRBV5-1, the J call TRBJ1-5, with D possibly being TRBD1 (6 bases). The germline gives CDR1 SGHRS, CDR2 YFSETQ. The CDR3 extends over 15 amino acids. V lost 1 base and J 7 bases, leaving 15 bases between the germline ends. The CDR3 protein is CASSLLGGTEQPQHF. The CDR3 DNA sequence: TGCGCCAGCAGCTTGCTGGGGGGCACGGAACAGCCCCAGCATTTT.

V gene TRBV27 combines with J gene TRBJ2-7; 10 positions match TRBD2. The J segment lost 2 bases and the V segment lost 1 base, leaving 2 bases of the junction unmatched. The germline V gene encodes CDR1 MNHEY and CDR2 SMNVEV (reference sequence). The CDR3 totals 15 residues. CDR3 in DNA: TGTGCCAGCAGTTTATTCCTAGCGGGAGCCTACGAGCAGTACTTC. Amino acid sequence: CASSLFLAGAYEQYF.

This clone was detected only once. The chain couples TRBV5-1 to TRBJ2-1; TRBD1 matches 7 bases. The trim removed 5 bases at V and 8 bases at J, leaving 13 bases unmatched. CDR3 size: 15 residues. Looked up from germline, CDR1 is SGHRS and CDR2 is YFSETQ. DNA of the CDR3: TGCGCCAGCAGAAGGGACAGACCTGGGGTAGATGAGCAGTTCTTC. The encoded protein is CASRRDRPGVDEQFF.

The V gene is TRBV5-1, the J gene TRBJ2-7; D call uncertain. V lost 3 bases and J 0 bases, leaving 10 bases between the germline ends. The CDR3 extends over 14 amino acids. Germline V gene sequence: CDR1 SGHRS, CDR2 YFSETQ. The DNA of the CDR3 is TGCGCCAGCAGCTCGTTCGGCTTCTCCTACGAGCAGTACTTC. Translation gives CASSSFGFSYEQYF.

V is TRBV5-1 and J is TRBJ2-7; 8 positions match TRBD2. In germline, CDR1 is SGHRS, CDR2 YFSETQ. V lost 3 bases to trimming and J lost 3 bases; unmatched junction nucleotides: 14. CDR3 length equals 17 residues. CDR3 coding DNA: TGCGCCAGCAGCTCGAAACCCCTAGGAGCGGGGGACTACGAGCAGTACTTC. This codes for CASSSKPLGAGDYEQYF.

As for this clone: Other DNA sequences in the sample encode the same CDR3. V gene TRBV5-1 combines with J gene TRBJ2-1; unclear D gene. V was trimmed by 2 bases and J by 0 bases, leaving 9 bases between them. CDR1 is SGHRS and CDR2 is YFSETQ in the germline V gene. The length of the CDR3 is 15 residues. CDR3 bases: TGCGCCAGCAGCTTTGGCAGTAGCTCCTACAATGAGCAGTTCTTC. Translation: CASSFGSSSYNEQFF.

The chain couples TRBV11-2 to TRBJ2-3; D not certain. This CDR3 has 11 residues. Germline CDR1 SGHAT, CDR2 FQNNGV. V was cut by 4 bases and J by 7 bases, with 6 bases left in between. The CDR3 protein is CASSSWYTQYF. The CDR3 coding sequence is TGTGCCAGCAGCTCCTGGTATACGCAGTATTTT.

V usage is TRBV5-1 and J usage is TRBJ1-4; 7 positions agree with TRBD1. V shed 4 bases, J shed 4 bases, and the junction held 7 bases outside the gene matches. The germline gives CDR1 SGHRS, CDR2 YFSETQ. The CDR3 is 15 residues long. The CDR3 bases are TGCGCCAGCAGCGAGGGGACAGCAGTTAATGAAAAACTGTTTTTT. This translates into CASSEGTAVNEKLFF.

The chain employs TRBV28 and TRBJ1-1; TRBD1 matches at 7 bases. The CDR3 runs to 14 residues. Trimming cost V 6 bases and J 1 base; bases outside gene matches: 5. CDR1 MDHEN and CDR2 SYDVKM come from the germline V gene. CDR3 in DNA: TGTGCCAGCAGGGCCGGGGACAGGAACACTGAAGCTTTCTTT. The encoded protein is CASRAGDRNTEAFF. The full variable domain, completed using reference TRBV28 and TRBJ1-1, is DVKVTQSSRYLVKRTGEKVFLECVQDMDHENMFWYRQDPGLGLRLIYFSYDVKMKEKGDIPEGYSVSREKKERFSLILESASTNQTSMYLCASRAGDRNTEAFFGQGTRLTVV.

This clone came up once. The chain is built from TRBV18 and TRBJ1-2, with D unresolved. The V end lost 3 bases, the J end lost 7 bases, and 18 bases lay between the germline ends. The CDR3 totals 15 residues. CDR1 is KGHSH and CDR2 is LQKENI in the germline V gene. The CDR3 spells CASSPLKASGVGYTF. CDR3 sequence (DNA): TGTGCCAGCTCACCCCTGAAGGCCTCCGGAGTTGGCTACACCTTC. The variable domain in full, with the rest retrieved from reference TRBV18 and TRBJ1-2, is NAGVMQNPRHLVRRRGQEARLRCSPMKGHSHVYWYRQLPEEGLKFMVYLQKENIIDESGMPKERFSAEFPKEGPSILRIQQVVRGDSAAYFCASSPLKASGVGYTFGSGTRLTVV.

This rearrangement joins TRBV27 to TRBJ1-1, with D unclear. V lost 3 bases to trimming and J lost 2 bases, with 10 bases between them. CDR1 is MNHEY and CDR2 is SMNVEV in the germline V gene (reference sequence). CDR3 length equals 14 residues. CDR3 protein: CASSLGSSNTEAFF. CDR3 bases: TGTGCCAGCAGTTTGGGGTCGTCCAACACTGAAGCTTTCTTT.

In nucleotides, the CDR3 is TGTGCCAGCAGCCCGCAGGTTGGAAACACCATATATTTT. Its protein is CASSPQVGNTIYF. J is TRBJ1-3 and V is TRBV7-2, with D unclear. The ends were cut back, 5 bases at V and 3 bases at J, with 8 bases in the middle. The CDR3 loop spans 13 amino acids. Germline assignment: CDR1 SGHTA and CDR2 FQGNSA.

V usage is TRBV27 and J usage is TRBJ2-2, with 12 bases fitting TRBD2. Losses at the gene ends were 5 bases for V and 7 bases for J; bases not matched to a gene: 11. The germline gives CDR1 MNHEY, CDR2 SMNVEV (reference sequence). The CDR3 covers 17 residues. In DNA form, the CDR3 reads TGTGCCAGCAGTAAAGGACTAGCGGGGTTATCGATCGGGGAGCTGTTTTTT. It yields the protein CASSKGLAGLSIGELFF.

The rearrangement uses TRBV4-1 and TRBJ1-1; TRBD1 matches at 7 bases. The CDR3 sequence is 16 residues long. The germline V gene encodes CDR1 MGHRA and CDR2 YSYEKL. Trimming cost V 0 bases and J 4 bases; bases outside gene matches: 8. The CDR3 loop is CASSQDSTGFGTEAFF. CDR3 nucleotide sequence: TGCGCCAGCAGCCAAGATTCGACAGGGTTCGGCACTGAAGCTTTCTTT.

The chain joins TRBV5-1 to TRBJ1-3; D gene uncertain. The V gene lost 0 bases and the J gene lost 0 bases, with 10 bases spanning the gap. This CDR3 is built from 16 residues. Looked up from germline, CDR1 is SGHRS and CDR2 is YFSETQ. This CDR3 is CASSLATVASGNTIYF. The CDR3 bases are TGCGCCAGCAGCTTGGCCACAGTCGCCTCTGGAAACACCATATATTTT.

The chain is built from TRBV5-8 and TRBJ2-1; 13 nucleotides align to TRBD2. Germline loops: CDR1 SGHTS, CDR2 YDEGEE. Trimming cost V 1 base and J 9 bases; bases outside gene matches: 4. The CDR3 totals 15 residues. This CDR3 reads CASSLRLAGGAEQFF. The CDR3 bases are TGTGCCAGCAGCTTGCGACTAGCGGGAGGAGCTGAGCAGTTCTTC.

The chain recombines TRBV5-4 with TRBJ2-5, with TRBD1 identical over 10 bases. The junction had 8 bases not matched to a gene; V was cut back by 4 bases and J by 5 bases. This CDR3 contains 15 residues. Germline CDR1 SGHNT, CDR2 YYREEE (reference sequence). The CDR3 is CASSGRDRGLETQYF. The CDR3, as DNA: TGTGCCAGCAGCGGCCGGGACAGGGGTTTGGAGACCCAGTACTTC. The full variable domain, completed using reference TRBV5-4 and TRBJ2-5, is ETGVTQSPTHLIKTRGQQVTLRCSSQSGHNTVSWYQQALGQGPQFIFQYYREEENGRGNFPPRFSGLQFPNYSSELNVNALELDDSALYLCASSGRDRGLETQYFGPGTRLLVL.